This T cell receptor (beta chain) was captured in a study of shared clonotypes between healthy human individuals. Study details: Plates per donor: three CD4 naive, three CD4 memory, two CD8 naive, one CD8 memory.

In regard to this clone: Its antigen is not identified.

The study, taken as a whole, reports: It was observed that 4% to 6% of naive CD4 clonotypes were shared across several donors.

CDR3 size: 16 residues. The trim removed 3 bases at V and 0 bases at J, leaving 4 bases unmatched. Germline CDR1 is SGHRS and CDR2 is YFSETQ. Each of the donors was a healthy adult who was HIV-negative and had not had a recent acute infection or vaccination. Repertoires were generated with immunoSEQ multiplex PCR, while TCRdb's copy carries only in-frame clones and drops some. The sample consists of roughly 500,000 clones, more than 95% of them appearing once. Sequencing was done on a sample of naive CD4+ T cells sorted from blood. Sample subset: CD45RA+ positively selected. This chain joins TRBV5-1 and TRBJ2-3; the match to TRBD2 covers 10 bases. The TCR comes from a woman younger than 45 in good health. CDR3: CASSYRTSGSTDTQYF. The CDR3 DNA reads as TGCGCCAGCAGCTATCGGACTAGCGGTAGCACAGATACGCAGTATTTT.